Following are 26 T cell receptor beta chains from one sample sequenced in a study of blood T cell repertoires in COVID-19. The data were produced by immunoSEQ multiplex PCR, yet TCRdb's version contains in-frame clones alone and is incomplete. The data contain a few hundred thousand clones, 65% to 90% of them singletons. Input material: PBMCs or T cells enriched from blood (not recorded which). The receptors derive from a woman in her thirties or forties with acute COVID-19.

This clone has more than one count but fewer than ten. The chain combines TRBV3-1 (or the pseudogene TRBV3-2) with TRBJ2-3; 13 bases are shared with TRBD2. V gave up 3 bases and J gave up 0 bases; unmatched junction bases: 9. Germline values: CDR1 LGHDT, CDR2 YNNKEL (reference sequence). The CDR3 covers 19 residues. As DNA, the CDR3 is TGTGCCAGCAGCCAGGGCCAACTAGCGGGGGGGGGAAGCACAGATACGCAGTATTTT. It yields the protein CASSQGQLAGGGSTDTQYF.

This chain joins TRBV5-1 and TRBJ2-5; unclear D gene. V lost 2 bases and J lost 4, with 9 bases in between. Germline V lookup: CDR1 SGHRS, CDR2 YFSETQ. The CDR3 runs to 13 residues. The chain's CDR3 is CASSFSFGETQYF. The CDR3, as DNA: TGCGCCAGCAGCTTTAGTTTTGGAGAGACCCAGTACTTC.

This chain uses TRBV28 with TRBJ2-3; TRBD2 matches at 13 bases. Germline CDR1 is MDHEN and CDR2 is SYDVKM. The J segment lost 4 bases and the V segment lost 6 bases, leaving 7 bases of the junction unmatched. The CDR3 covers 16 residues. CDR3 amino acids: CASSLLAGGVADTQYF. The DNA of the CDR3 is TGTGCCAGCAGCCTACTAGCGGGAGGGGTAGCAGATACGCAGTATTTT.

The rearrangement links TRBV19 to TRBJ1-5, with D maybe TRBD1 (5 bases). This CDR3 has 14 residues. Germline-derived CDR1 and CDR2 are LNHDA and SQIVND (reference sequence). Trimming left V 4 bases short and J 3 bases short, with 10 bases between. The CDR3 spells CASSTGNLNQPQHF. The CDR3 bases are TGTGCCAGTAGTACAGGGAACCTCAATCAGCCCCAGCATTTT.

This chain links TRBV6-5 with TRBJ2-7; a possible D gene is TRBD1 (5 bases). The CDR3 consists of 14 residues. The V and J ends lost 3 bases and 4 bases respectively, with 13 bases between them. Germline lookup yields CDR1 MNHEY and CDR2 SVGAGI. The CDR3 spells CASSYLGQGYEQYF. In nucleotides, the CDR3 is TGTGCCAGCAGTTATTTAGGGCAGGGTTACGAGCAGTACTTC.

V and J are TRBV12-3 or TRBV12-4 and TRBJ1-2, with TRBD1 matching over 9 bases. Trimming took 7 bases from V and 6 from J; bases not matched to a gene: 3. The CDR3 covers 12 residues. CDR3 protein: CASNRDRDGYTF. For the CDR3, the DNA is TGTGCCAGCAACCGGGACAGGGATGGCTACACCTTC.

The chain uses TRBV19 and TRBJ1-3, with D possibly TRBD1 on 6 matching bases. The germline gives CDR1 LNHDA, CDR2 SQIVND (reference sequence). CDR3 length: 13 residues. Trimming took 10 bases from V and 0 from J, leaving 10 bases between them. This chain's CDR3 is CATGQFSGNTIYF. The CDR3, as DNA: TGTGCCACCGGACAGTTCTCTGGAAACACCATATATTTT.

V is TRBV7-2 and J is TRBJ2-3, with TRBD2 matching 8 bases. Germline CDR1 is SGHTA and CDR2 is FQGNSA. The CDR3 contains 15 residues. The V gene end was trimmed by 5 bases and the J gene end by 3 bases; junction bases not matched to a gene: 7. CDR3 in DNA: TGTGCCAGCAGCCGGGTTACGGGGGGGACAGATACGCAGTATTTT. Translating it yields CASSRVTGGTDTQYF.

CDR3 amino acids: CASSLGGLSGNTIYF. The CDR3 DNA reads as TGCGCCAGCAGCTTGGGGGGCCTCTCTGGAAACACCATATATTTT. The chain combines TRBV5-1 with TRBJ1-3, with D maybe TRBD1 (5 bases). Germline V gene lookup returns CDR1 SGHRS and CDR2 YFSETQ. This CDR3 contains 15 residues. V was clipped by 0 bases and J by 0 bases, with 7 bases between them.

The V call is TRBV5-6, the J call TRBJ1-6; weak D call: TRBD1 (5 bases). Germline V gene lookup returns CDR1 SGHDT and CDR2 YYEEEE. This CDR3 contains 16 residues. Trimming pared 0 bases from V and 6 bases from J, leaving 13 bases between. The CDR3 coding sequence is TGTGCCAGCAGCTTGGATGGGGGGACGGGTAATTCACCCCTCCACTTT. This gives the protein CASSLDGGTGNSPLHF.

This chain joins TRBV29-1 and TRBJ2-1; 8 positions agree with TRBD1. V was pared by 8 bases and J by 3 bases, with 9 bases of the junction left unmatched. Germline assignment: CDR1 SQVTM and CDR2 ANQGSEA. This CDR3 spans 14 amino acids. Written as DNA, the CDR3 is TGCAGCTTGGTACCGGGACAGGTCTACAATGAGCAGTTCTTC. Protein: CSLVPGQVYNEQFF.

This rearrangement joins TRBV2 to TRBJ1-3, with D possibly TRBD1 on 6 matching bases. The germline V gene encodes CDR1 SNHLY and CDR2 FYNNEI. The CDR3 covers 16 residues. Trimming stripped 7 bases from V and 3 bases from J, with 19 bases between. The chain's CDR3 is CASNQNRQEFGNTIYF. The DNA for the CDR3 is TGTGCCAGCAACCAAAACCGACAGGAGTTTGGAAACACCATATATTTT.

This clone has just one count. V is TRBV7-2 and J is TRBJ1-5, with D perhaps TRBD1 (5 bases). The ends were cut back, 2 bases at V and 5 bases at J, with 7 bases in the middle. Germline lookup yields CDR1 SGHTA and CDR2 FQGNSA. This CDR3 spans 13 amino acids. CDR3 loop: CASSLSGYQPQHF. The CDR3 bases are TGTGCCAGCAGCTTATCAGGGTATCAGCCCCAGCATTTT.

The chain employs TRBV11-2 and TRBJ2-7; 8 bases are shared with TRBD2. CDR1 and CDR2 (germline): SGHAT, FQNNGV. Trimming cost V 5 bases and J 2 bases; bases outside gene matches: 11. The CDR3 loop spans 16 amino acids. CDR3 bases: TGTGCCAGCAGCCATTTAGGGGCGGGAGGAGCCTACGAGCAGTACTTC. This encodes CASSHLGAGGAYEQYF. Supplemented by reference TRBV11-2 and TRBJ2-7, the full variable domain reads EAGVAQSPRYKIIEKRQSVAFWCNPISGHATLYWYQQILGQGPKLLIQFQNNGVVDDSQLPKDRFSAERLKGVDSTLKIQPAKLEDSAVYLCASSHLGAGGAYEQYFGPGTRLTVT.

The chain has TRBV12-3 or TRBV12-4 and TRBJ1-6, with TRBD1 as a possible D gene (6 bases). The CDR3 is 13 residues long. Trimming removed 8 bases at V and 10 bases at J, with 15 bases between. CDR3 coding DNA: TGTGCCAGCCGAGGGGGGGGCTTCTCACCCCTCCACTTT. This gives the protein CASRGGGFSPLHF.

This clone has only a few counts. The genes are TRBV15 and TRBJ2-3; a weak D match, TRBD2 (5 bases). Germline V CDR1 and CDR2: LNHNV, YYDKDF (reference sequence). The CDR3 is 12 residues long. V lost 8 bases, J lost 10 bases, and 16 bases lay in between. The CDR3 region has the DNA TGTGCCACCCAAGCGGACCCTATGCCGCAGTATTTT. Its translation is CATQADPMPQYF.

The chain has TRBV11-2 and TRBJ2-7, with TRBD1 as a possible D gene (5 bases). The germline V and J ends were trimmed by 5 bases and 0 bases, with 14 bases remaining between them. The CDR3 contains 15 residues. CDR1 and CDR2 from the germline V gene are SGHAT and FQNNGV. The CDR3 DNA reads as TGTGCCAGCAGCCGATCAGGGTTTTCCTCCTACGAGCAGTACTTC. This codes for CASSRSGFSSYEQYF.

The chain links TRBV13 to TRBJ1-3; D might be TRBD1 (6 bases). V lost 5 bases and J 2 bases, leaving 13 bases between the germline ends. Per germline, CDR1 PRHDT and CDR2 FYEKMQ (reference sequence). There are 15 residues in the CDR3. Here the CDR3 reads CASSLNRAPGNTIYF. The CDR3 region has the DNA TGTGCCAGCAGCCTAAACAGGGCCCCTGGAAACACCATATATTTT.

J is TRBJ2-2 and V is TRBV6-5; tentative D call: TRBD2 (6 bases). The V gene lost 4 bases and the J gene lost 4 bases, with 10 bases spanning the gap. This CDR3 contains 14 residues. The germline gives CDR1 MNHEY, CDR2 SVGAGI. Here the CDR3 reads CASSSLARTGELFF. CDR3 bases: TGTGCCAGCAGTTCCCTAGCGCGCACCGGGGAGCTGTTTTTT.

The chain has TRBV28 and TRBJ1-2, with 7 bases lining up with TRBD1. The CDR3 covers 15 residues. The germline CDR1 and CDR2 sequences are MDHEN and SYDVKM. J gave up 1 base and V 9 bases, and 11 bases lay outside the gene matches. CDR3 nucleotides: TGTGCCAGTTTCGAGGGGGCCTCGGTTAACTATGGCTACACCTTC. Translation: CASFEGASVNYGYTF.

The rearrangement links TRBV18 to TRBJ1-5; TRBD1 matches at 7 bases. Germline CDR1 reads KGHSH; CDR2 reads LQKENI. With 5 bases clipped from V and 0 bases from J, the junction kept 10 bases outside the gene matches. CDR3 length: 17 residues. CDR3: CASSSGDSSYSNQPQHF. CDR3 bases: TGTGCCAGCTCATCCGGGGACAGTAGTTATAGCAATCAGCCCCAGCATTTT.

V and J are TRBV7-3 and TRBJ2-1; 7 bases map to TRBD1. CDR3 size: 14 residues. The V gene's germline CDR1 is SGHTA and CDR2 FQGTGA. J was trimmed by 4 bases and V by 5 bases; bases with no gene match: 5. CDR3 nucleotide sequence: TGTGCCAGCAGCCCCTACAGGGGTTACAATGAGCAGTTCTTC. Protein sequence: CASSPYRGYNEQFF.

The V and J genes are TRBV6-1 and TRBJ1-2, with a weak D call TRBD1 (5 bases). Germline loops: CDR1 MNHNS, CDR2 SASEGT. The CDR3 totals 14 residues. Trimming shortened V by 1 base and J by 5 bases, and 11 bases separated the two germline ends. The CDR3 loop reads CASSEEGPLYGYTF. The CDR3 nucleotides read TGTGCCAGCAGTGAAGAGGGGCCCTTGTATGGCTACACCTTC.

As concerns this clone: Relative to the germline gene, one junction end is altered; a read error may explain this. This chain links TRBV5-8 with TRBJ2-3, with D possibly matching TRBD1 (6 bases). The CDR3 length is 11 residues. Germline assignment: CDR1 SGHTS and CDR2 YDEGEE. CDR3 bases: TGTGCCAGCAGCTCAGGGGACACGCGGTATTTT. This codes for CASSSGDTRYF.

The chain has TRBV29-1 and TRBJ2-7; 7 bases map to TRBD1. The J segment lost 2 bases and the V segment lost 4 bases, leaving 2 bases of the junction unmatched. The CDR3 totals 12 residues. Germline-derived CDR1 and CDR2 are SQVTM and ANQGSEA. CDR3 bases: TGCAGCGTTGGGGACAGTACCTACGAGCAGTACTTC. This gives the protein CSVGDSTYEQYF.

V usage is TRBV14 and J usage is TRBJ2-3, with 7 nucleotides matching TRBD2. The CDR3 is made up of 14 amino acids. J lost 2 bases, V lost 6 bases, and 5 bases had no gene match. Germline CDR1 and CDR2: SGHDN and FVKESK. The CDR3 DNA sequence: TGTGCCAGCAGTCTAGGACTAGTCACAGATACGCAGTATTTT. This sequence encodes CASSLGLVTDTQYF.